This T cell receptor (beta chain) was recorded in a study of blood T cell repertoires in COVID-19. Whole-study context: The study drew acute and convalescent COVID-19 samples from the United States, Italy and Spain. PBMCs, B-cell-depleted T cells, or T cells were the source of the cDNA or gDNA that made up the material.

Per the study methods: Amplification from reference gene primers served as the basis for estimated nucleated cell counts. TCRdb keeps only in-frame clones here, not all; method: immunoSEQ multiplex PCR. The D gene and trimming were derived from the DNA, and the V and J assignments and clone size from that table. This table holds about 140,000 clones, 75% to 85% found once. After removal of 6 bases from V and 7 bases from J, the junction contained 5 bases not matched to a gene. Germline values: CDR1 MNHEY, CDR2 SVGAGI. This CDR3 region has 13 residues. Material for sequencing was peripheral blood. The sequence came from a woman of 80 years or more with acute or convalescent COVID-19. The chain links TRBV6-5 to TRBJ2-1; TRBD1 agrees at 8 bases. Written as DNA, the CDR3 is TGTGCCAGCAGGACAGGGGCGGTAAATGAGCAGTTCTTC. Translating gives CASRTGAVNEQFF.